The rows below give T cell receptor beta chains drawn from one sample of a study of T cell repertoires in cytomegalovirus infection. These receptors lack a known antigen. TCRdb fed the reads into MiXCR, producing one record per CDR3 protein. The sample consists of around 85,000 distinct CDR3 sequences, more than 40% of them appearing once. This specimen consisted of CD8+ T cells from cultured PBMCs, obtained from culture after CMV antigen stimulation. The source of these receptors is a human donor in good health (CMV status not recorded). Some clones in this sample may be carry-over from other donors' samples. Each CDR3 is given with its conserved first and last residue. D genes are given only for firm matches. Some rows mark clone size as missing; the rest say once, few, many or name a class of expanded clone.

J gene: TRBJ2-2
D gene: TRBD2
clone size: -
V gene: TRBV7-3
CDR3 DNA: TGTGCCAGCAGCCCGGGGGGGGGCGCGAACGGCGGGGAGCTGTTTTTT
CDR3 protein: CASSPGGGANGGELFF

J gene: TRBJ1-5
D gene: TRBD1
clone size: -
V gene: TRBV6-6
CDR3 DNA: TGTGCCAGCAATCTCGGACAGGCTCACAATCAGCCCCAGCATTTT
CDR3 protein: CASNLGQAHNQPQHF

J gene: TRBJ1-1
D gene: TRBD1
clone size: few
V gene: TRBV4-1
CDR3 DNA: TGCGCCAGCAGCCTTAGACAGGGATTGAACACTGAAGCTTTCTTT
CDR3 protein: CASSLRQGLNTEAFF

J gene: TRBJ1-5
D gene: -
clone size: -
V gene: TRBV11-2
CDR3 DNA: TGTGCCAGCAGCTTAAGCGGAGACGGGCCCCAGCATTTT
CDR3 protein: CASSLSGDGPQHF

J gene: TRBJ1-6
D gene: -
clone size: -
V gene: TRBV14
CDR3 DNA: TGTGCCAGCAGCCAAGATAGTGCTCCTAATTCACCCCTCCACTTT
CDR3 protein: CASSQDSAPNSPLHF

J gene: TRBJ1-2
D gene: -
clone size: -
V gene: TRBV7-4
CDR3 DNA: TGTGCCAGCAGCTCCAACCGGGGGAACTATGGCTACACCTTC
CDR3 protein: CASSSNRGNYGYTF

J gene: TRBJ1-5
D gene: -
clone size: -
V gene: TRBV10-3
CDR3 DNA: TGTGCCATCAGTGAGTCCGGTGAGGACCATCAGCCCCAGCATTTT
CDR3 protein: CAISESGEDHQPQHF

J gene: TRBJ2-2
D gene: -
clone size: -
V gene: TRBV7-9
CDR3 DNA: TGTGCCAGCAGCCCCCAGGGAAGGAGGGGGACCGGGGAGCTGTTTTTT
CDR3 protein: CASSPQGRRGTGELFF

J gene: TRBJ2-1
D gene: -
clone size: -
V gene: TRBV11-2
CDR3 DNA: TGTGCCAGCAGGAGGGGCTCCTCCTACAATGAGCAGTTCTTC
CDR3 protein: CASRRGSSYNEQFF

J gene: TRBJ2-3
D gene: -
clone size: -
V gene: TRBV6-5
CDR3 DNA: TGTGCCAGCAGTTACATCGGACCTAGCACAGATACGCAGTATTTT
CDR3 protein: CASSYIGPSTDTQYF

J gene: TRBJ1-4
D gene: TRBD1
clone size: -
V gene: TRBV7-2
CDR3 DNA: TGTGCCAGCAGCTCCCAGGGGGGAGTTACTGAAAATCTGTTTTTT
CDR3 protein: CASSSQGGVTENLFF

J gene: TRBJ1-2
D gene: -
clone size: many
V gene: TRBV7-6
CDR3 DNA: TGTGCCAGCAGCTTAGACAACAACTATGGCTACACCTTC
CDR3 protein: CASSLDNNYGYTF

J gene: TRBJ1-2
D gene: TRBD1
clone size: -
V gene: TRBV30
CDR3 DNA: TGTGCCTGGATCCGGGACAGCTCTTCCCCGTACTATGGCTACACCTTC
CDR3 protein: CAWIRDSSSPYYGYTF